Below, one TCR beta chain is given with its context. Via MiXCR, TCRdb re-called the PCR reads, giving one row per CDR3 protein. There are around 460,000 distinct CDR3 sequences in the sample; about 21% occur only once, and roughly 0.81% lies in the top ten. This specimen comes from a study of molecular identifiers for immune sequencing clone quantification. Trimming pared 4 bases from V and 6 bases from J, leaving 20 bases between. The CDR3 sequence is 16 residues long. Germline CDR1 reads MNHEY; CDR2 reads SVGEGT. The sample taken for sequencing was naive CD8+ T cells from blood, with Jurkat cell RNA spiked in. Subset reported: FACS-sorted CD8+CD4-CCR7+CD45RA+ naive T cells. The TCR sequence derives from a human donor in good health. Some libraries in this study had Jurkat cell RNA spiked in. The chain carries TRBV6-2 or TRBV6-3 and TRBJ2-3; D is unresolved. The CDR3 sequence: CASSWARPAPVDTQYF. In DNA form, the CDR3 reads TGTGCCAGCAGTTGGGCGAGGCCCGCGCCGGTGGATACGCAGTATTTT.